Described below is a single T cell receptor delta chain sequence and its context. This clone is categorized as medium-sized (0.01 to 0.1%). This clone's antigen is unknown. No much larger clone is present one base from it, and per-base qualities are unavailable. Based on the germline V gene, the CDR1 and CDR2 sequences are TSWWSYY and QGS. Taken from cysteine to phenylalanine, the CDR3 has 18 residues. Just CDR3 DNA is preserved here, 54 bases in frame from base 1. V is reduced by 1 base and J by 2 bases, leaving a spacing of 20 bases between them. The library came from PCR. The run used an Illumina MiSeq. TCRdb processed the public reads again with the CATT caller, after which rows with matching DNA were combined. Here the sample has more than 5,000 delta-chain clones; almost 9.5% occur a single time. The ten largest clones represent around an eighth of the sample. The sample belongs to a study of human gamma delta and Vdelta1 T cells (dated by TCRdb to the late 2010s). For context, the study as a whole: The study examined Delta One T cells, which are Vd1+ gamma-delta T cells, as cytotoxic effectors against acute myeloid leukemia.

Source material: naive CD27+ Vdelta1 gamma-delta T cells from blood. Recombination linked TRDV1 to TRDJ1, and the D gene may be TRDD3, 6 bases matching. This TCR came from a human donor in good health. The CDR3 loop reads CALGERVGWGPRTDKLIF. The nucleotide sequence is TGTGCTCTTGGGGAACGCGTTGGCTGGGGCCCACGGACCGATAAACTCATCTTT.